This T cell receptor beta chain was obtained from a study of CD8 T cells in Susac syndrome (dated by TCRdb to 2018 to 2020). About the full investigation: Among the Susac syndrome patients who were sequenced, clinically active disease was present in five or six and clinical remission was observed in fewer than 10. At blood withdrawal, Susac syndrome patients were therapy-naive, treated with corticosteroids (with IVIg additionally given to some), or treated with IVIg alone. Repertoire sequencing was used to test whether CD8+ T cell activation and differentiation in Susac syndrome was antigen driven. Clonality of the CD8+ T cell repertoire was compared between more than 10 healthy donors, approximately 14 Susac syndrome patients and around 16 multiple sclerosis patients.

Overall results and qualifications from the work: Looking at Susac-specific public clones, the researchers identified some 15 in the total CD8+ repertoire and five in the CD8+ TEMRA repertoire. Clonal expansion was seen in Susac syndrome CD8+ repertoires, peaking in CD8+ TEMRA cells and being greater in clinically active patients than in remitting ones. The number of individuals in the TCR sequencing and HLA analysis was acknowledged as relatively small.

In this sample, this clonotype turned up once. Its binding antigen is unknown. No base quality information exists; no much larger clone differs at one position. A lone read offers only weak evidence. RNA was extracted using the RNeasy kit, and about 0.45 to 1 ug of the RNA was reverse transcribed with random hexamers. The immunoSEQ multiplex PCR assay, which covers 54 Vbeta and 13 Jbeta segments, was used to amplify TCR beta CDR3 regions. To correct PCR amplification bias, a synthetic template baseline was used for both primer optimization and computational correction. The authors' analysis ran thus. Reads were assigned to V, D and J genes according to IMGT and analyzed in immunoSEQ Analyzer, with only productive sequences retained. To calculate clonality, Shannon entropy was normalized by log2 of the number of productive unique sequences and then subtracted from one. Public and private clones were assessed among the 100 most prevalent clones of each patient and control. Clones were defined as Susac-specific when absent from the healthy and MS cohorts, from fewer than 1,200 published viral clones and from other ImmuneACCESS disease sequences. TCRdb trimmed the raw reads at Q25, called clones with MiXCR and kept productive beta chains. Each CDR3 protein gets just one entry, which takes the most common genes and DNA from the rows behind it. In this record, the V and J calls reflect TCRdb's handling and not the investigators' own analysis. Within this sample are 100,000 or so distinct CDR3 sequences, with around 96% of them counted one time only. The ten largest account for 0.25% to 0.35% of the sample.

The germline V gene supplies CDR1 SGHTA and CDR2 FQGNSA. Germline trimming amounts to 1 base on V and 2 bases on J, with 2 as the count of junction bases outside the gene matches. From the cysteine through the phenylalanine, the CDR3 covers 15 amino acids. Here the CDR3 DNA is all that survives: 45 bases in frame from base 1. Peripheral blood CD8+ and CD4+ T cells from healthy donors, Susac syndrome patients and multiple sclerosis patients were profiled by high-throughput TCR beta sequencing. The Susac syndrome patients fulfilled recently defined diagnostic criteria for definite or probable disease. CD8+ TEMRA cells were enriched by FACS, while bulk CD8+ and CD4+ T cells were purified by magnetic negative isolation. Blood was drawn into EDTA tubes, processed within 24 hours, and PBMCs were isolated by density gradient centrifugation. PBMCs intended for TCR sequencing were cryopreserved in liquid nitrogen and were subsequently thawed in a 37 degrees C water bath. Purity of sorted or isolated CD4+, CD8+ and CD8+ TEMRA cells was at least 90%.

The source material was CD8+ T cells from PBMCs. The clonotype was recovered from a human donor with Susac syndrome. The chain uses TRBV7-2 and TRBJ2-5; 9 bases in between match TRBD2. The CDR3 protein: CASSLVAGVQETQYF. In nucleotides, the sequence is TGTGCCAGCAGCTTAGTAGCGGGGGTACAAGAGACCCAGTACTTC.